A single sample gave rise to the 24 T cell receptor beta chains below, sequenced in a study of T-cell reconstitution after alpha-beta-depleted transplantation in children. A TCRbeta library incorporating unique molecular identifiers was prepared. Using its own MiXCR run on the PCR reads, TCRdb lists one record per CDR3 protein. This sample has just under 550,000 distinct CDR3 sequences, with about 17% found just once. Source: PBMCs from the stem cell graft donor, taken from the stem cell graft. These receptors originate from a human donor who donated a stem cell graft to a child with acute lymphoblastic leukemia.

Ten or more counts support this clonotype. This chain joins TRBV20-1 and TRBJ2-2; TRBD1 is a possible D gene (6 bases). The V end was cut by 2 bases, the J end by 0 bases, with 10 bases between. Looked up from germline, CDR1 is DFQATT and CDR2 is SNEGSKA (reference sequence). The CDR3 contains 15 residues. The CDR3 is CSARKQGPNTGELFF. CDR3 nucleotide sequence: TGCAGTGCTAGAAAACAGGGTCCGAACACCGGGGAGCTGTTTTTT.

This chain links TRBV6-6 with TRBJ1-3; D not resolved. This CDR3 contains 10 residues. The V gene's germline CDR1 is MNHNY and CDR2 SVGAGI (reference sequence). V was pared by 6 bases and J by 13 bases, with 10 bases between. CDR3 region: CASSAGVIYF. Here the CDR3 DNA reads TGTGCCAGCAGCGCCGGGGTAATATATTTT.

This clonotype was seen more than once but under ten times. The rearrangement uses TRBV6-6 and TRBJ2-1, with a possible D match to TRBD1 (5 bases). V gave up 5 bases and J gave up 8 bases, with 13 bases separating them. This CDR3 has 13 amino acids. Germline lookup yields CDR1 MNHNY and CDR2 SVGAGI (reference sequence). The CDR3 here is CASSVRGFHEQFF. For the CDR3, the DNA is TGTGCCAGCAGTGTAAGGGGATTCCATGAGCAGTTCTTC.

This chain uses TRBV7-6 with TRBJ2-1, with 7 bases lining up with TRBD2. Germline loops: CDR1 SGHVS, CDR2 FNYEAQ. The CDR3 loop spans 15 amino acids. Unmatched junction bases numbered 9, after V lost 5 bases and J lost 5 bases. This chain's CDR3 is CASSPWDYQDNEQFF. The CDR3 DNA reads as TGTGCCAGCAGCCCTTGGGACTACCAGGACAATGAGCAGTTCTTC.

CDR3 sequence reads: CSVGQNTEAFF. The CDR3 nucleotides are TGCAGCGTGGGACAGAACACTGAAGCTTTCTTT. J is TRBJ1-1 and V is TRBV29-1; maybe TRBD1 (6 bases). Trimming stripped 6 bases from V and 1 base from J, with 6 bases between. Germline V lookup: CDR1 SQVTM, CDR2 ANQGSEA. The CDR3 length is 11 residues.

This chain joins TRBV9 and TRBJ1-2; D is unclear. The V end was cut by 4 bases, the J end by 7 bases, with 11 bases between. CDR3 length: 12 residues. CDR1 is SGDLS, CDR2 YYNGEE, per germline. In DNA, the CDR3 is TGTGCCAGCAGCCCCTCCGTAGGTGGCTACACCTTC. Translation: CASSPSVGGYTF.

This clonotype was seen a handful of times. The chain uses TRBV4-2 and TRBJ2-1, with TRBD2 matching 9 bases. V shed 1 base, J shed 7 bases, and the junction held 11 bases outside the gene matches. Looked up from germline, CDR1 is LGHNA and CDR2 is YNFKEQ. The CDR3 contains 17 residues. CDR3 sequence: CASSQARTSARGNEQFF. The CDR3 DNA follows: TGTGCCAGCAGCCAAGCAAGGACTAGCGCTCGTGGTAATGAGCAGTTCTTC.

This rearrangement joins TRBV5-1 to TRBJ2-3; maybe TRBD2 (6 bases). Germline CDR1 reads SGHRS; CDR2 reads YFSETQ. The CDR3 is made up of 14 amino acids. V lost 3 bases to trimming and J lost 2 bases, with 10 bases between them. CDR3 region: CASSSRDSTDTQYF. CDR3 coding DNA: TGCGCCAGCAGCTCGCGGGACTCCACAGATACGCAGTATTTT.

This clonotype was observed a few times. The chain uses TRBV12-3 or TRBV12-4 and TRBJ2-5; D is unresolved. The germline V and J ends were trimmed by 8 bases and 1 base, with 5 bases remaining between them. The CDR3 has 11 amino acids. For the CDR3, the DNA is TGTGCCAGCCGACTCCAAGAGACCCAGTACTTC. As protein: CASRLQETQYF.

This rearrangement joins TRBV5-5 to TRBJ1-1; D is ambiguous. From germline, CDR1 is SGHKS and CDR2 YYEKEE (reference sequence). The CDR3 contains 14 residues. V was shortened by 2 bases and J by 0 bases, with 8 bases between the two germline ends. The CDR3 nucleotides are TGTGCCAGCAGCTTCGAGCCACTGAACACTGAAGCTTTCTTT. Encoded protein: CASSFEPLNTEAFF.

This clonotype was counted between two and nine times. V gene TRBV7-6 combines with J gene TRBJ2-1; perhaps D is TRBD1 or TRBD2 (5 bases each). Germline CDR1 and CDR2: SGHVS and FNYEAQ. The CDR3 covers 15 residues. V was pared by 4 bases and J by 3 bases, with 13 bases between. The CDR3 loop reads CASSSGTLVYNEQFF. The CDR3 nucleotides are TGTGCCAGCAGCTCCGGGACGCTGGTCTACAATGAGCAGTTCTTC.

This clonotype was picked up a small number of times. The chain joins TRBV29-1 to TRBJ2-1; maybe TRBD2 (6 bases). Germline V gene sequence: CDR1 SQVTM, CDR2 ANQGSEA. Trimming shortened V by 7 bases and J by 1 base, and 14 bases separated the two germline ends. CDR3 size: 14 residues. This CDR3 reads CSADRGISYNEQFF. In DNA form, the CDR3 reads TGCAGCGCCGACCGCGGGATTTCCTACAATGAGCAGTTCTTC.

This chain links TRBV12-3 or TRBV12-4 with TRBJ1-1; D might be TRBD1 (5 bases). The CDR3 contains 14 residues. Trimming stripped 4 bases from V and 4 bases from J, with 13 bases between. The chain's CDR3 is CASSSDSSRTEAFF. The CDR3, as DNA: TGTGCCAGCAGTTCCGACAGCTCCCGCACTGAAGCTTTCTTT.

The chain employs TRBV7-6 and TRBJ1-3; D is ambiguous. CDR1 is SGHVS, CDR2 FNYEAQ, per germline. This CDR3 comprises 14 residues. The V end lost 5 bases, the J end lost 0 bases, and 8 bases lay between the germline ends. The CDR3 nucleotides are TGTGCCAGCAGCCCCCAGATCTCTGGAAACACCATATATTTT. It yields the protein CASSPQISGNTIYF.

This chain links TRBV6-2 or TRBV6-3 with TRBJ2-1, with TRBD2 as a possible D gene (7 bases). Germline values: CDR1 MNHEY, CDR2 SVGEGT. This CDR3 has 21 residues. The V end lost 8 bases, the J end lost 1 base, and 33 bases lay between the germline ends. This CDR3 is CASQGFRGEGRYMGSYNEQFF. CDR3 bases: TGTGCCAGCCAGGGGTTTCGCGGGGAGGGACGCTACATGGGATCCTACAATGAGCAGTTCTTC.

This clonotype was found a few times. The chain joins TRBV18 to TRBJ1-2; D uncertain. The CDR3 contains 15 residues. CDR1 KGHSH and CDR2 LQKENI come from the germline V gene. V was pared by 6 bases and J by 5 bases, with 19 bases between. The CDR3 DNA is TGTGCCAGCTCCCCTTCGGGCCGAGCACTTTATGGCTACACCTTC. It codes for CASSPSGRALYGYTF.

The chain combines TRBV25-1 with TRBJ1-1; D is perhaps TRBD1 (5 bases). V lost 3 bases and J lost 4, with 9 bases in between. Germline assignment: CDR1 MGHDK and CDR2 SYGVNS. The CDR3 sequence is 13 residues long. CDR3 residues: CASSEQGTTEAFF. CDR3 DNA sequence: TGTGCCAGCAGTGAGCAGGGAACCACTGAAGCTTTCTTT.

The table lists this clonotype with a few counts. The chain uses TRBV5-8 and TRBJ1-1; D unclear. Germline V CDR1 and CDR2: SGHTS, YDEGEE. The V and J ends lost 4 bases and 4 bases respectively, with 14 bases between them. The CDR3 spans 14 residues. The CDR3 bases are TGTGCCAGCAGCGTAGGACCACTGGGCACTGAAGCTTTCTTT. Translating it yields CASSVGPLGTEAFF.

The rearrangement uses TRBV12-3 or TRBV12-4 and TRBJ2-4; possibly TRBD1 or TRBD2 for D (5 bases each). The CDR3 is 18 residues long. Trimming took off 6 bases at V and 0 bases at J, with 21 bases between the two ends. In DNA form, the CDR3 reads TGTGCCAGCAGCTTCTTTGGGGGACCGGGCCTAGCCAAAAACATTCAGTACTTC. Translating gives CASSFFGGPGLAKNIQYF.

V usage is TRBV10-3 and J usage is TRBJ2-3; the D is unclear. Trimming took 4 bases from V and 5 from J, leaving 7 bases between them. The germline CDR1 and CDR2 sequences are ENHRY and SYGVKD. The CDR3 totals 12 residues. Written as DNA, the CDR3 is TGTGCCATCAGTGGAGGCGGAGATACGCAGTATTTT. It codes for CAISGGGDTQYF.

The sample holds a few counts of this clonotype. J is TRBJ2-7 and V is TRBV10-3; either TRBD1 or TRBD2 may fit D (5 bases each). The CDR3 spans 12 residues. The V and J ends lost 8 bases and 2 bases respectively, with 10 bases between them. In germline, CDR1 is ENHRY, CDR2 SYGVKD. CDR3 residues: CAIRDDTYEQYF. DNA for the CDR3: TGTGCCATCCGGGACGATACCTACGAGCAGTACTTC.

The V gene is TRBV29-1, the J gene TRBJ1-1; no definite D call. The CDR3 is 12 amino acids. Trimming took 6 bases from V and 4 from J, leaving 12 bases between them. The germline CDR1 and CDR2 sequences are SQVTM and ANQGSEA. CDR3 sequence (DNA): TGCAGCGTGAGGACGGAGGCCACTGAAGCTTTCTTT. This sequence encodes CSVRTEATEAFF.

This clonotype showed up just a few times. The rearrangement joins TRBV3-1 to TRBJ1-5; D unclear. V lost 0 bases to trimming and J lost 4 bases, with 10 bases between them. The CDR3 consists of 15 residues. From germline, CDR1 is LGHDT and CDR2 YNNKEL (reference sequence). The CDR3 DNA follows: TGTGCCAGCAGCCAAGATCCGGGCAGGAATCAGCCCCAGCATTTT. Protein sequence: CASSQDPGRNQPQHF.

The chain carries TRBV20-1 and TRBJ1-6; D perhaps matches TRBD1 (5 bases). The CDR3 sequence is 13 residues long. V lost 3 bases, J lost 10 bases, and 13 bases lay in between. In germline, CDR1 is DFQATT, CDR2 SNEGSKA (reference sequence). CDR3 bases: TGCAGTGCTAGTGACGGGGGTCGGTCACCCCTCCACTTT. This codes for CSASDGGRSPLHF.